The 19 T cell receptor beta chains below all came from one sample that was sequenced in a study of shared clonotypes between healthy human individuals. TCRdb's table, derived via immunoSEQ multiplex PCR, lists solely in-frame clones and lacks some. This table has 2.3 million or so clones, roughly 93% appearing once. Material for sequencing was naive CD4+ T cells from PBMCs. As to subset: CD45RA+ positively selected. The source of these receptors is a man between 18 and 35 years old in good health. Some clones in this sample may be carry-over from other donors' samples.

CDR3 in amino acids: CASSPGRASYEQYF. The CDR3 nucleotides are TGTGCCAGCTCACCAGGAAGGGCTAGCTACGAGCAGTACTTC. The chain links TRBV18 to TRBJ2-7; no clear D gene. The CDR3 length is 14 residues. The germline CDR1 and CDR2 sequences are KGHSH and LQKENI. V lost 2 bases, J lost 3 bases, and 11 bases lay in between. The full variable domain, completed using reference TRBV18 and TRBJ2-7, is NAGVMQNPRHLVRRRGQEARLRCSPMKGHSHVYWYRQLPEEGLKFMVYLQKENIIDESGMPKERFSAEFPKEGPSILRIQQVVRGDSAAYFCASSPGRASYEQYFGPGTRLTVT.

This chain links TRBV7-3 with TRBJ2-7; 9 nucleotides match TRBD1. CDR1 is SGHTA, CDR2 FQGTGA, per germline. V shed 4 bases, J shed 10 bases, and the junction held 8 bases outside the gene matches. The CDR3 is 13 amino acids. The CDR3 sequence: CASSSGTGSPQYF. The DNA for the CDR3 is TGTGCCAGCAGCTCAGGGACAGGGTCCCCTCAGTACTTC.

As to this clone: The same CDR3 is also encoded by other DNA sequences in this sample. Here the CDR3 DNA reads TGTGCCAGCAGTCGGGCGGGAGGGCCGCGGGAGACCCAGTACTTC. Protein sequence: CASSRAGGPRETQYF. V usage is TRBV9 and J usage is TRBJ2-5, with 9 bases lining up with TRBD2. V trimming: 5 bases; J trimming: 5 bases; junction bases outside the gene matches: 10. Germline CDR1 SGDLS, CDR2 YYNGEE. CDR3 length: 15 amino acids.

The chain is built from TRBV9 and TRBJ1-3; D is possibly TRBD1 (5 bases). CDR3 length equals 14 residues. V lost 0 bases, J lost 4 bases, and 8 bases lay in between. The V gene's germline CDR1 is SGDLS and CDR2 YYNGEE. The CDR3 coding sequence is TGTGCCAGCAGCGTAGGGGACGGCGGAAACACCATATATTTT. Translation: CASSVGDGGNTIYF.

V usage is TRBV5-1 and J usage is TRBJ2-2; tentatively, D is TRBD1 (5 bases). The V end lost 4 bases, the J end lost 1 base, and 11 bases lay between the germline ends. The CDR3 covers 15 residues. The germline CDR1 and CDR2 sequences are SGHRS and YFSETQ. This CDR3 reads CASSVRQGNTGELFF. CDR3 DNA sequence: TGCGCCAGCAGCGTCCGTCAGGGGAACACCGGGGAGCTGTTTTTT.

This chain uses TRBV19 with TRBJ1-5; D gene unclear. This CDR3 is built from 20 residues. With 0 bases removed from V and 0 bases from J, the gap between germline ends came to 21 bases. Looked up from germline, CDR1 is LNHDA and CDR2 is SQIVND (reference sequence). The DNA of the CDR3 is TGTGCCAGTAGTATAGATCTGAGCAGGCGACGAACTAGTAGCAATCAGCCCCAGCATTTT. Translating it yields CASSIDLSRRRTSSNQPQHF.

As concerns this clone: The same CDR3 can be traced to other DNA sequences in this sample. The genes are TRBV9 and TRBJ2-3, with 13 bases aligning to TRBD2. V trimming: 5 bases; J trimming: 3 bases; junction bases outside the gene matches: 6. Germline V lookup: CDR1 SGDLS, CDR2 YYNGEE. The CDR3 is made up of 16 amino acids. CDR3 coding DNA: TGTGCCAGCAGTGCCAGGACTAGCGGGAGTACAGATACGCAGTATTTT. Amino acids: CASSARTSGSTDTQYF.

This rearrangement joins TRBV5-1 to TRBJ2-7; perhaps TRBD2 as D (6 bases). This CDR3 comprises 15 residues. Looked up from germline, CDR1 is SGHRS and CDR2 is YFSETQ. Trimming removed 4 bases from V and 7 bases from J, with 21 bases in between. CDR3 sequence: CASSRDSGAAQEQYF. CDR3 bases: TGCGCCAGCAGCCGGGATTCGGGAGCGGCCCAGGAGCAGTACTTC.

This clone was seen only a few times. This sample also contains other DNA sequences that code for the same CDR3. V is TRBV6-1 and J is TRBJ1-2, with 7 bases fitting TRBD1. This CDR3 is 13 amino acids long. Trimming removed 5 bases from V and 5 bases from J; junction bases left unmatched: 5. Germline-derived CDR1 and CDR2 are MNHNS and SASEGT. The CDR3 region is CASSIDREYGYTF. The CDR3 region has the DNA TGTGCCAGCAGTATAGACAGGGAATATGGCTACACCTTC.

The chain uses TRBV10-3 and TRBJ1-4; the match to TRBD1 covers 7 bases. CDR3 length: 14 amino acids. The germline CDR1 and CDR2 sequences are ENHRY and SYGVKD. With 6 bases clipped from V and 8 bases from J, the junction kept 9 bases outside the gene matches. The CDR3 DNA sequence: TGTGCCATCAGCCAACAGGGGCCCAGGGAAAAACTGTTTTTT. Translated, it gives CAISQQGPREKLFF.

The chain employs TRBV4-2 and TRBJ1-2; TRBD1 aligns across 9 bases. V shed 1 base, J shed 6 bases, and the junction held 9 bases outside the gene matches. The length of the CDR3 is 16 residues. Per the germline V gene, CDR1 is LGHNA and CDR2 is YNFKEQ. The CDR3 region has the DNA TGTGCCAGCAGCCAAGGTCCGGGACAGGGATCGGATGGCTACACCTTC. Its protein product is CASSQGPGQGSDGYTF.

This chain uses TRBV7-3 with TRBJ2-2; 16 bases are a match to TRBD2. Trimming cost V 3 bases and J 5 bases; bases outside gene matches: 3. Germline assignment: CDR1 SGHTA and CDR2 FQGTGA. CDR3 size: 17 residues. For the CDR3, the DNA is TGTGCCAGCAGCTTGTTGGGACTAGCGGGAGGGACCGGGGAGCTGTTTTTT. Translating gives CASSLLGLAGGTGELFF.

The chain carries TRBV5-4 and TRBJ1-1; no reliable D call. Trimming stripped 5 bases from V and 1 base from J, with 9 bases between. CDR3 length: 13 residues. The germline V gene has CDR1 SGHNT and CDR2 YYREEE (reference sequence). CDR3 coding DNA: TGTGCCAGCAGGATTAACTGGAACACTGAAGCTTTCTTT. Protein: CASRINWNTEAFF. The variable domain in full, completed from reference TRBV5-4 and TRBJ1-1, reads ETGVTQSPTHLIKTRGQQVTLRCSSQSGHNTVSWYQQALGQGPQFIFQYYREEENGRGNFPPRFSGLQFPNYSSELNVNALELDDSALYLCASRINWNTEAFFGQGTRLTVV.

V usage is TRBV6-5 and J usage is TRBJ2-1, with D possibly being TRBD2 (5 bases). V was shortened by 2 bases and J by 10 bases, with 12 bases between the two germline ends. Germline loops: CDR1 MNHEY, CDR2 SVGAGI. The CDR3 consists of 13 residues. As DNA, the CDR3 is TGTGCCAGCAGTTACCGCCGGCTAGCCGAGCAGTTCTTC. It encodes CASSYRRLAEQFF.

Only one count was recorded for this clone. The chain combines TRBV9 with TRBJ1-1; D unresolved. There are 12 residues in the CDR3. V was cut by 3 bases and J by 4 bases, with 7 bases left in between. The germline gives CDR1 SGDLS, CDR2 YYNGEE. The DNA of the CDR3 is TGTGCCAGCAGCGGCGACTCCACTGAAGCTTTCTTT. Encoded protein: CASSGDSTEAFF.

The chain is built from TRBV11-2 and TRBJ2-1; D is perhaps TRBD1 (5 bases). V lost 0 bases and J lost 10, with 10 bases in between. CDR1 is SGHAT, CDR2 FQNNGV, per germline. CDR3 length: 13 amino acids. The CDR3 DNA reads TGTGCCAGCAGCTTAGACACCACAGGAGAGCAGTTCTTC. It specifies CASSLDTTGEQFF.

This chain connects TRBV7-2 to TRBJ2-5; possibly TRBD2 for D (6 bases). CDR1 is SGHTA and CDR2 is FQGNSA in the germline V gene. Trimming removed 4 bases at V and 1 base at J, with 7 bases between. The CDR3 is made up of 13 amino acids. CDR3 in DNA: TGTGCCAGCAGCTGGGACTTCCAAGAGACCCAGTACTTC. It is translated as CASSWDFQETQYF.

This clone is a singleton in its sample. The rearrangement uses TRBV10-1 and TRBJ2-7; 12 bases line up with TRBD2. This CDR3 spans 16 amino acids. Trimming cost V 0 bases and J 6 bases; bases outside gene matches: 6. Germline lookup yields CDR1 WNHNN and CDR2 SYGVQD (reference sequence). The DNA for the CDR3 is TGCGCCAGCAGTGAGTCGGAAGGACTAGCGGGATCCGAGCAGTACTTC. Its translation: CASSESEGLAGSEQYF.

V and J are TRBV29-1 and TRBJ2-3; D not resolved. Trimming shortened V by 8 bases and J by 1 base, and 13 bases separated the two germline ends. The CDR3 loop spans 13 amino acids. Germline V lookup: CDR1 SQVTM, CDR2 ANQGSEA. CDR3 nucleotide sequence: TGCAGCACCCGACATGGGGGCACAGATACGCAGTATTTT. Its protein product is CSTRHGGTDTQYF.